These 27 T cell receptor beta chains share one sample of origin, sequenced in a study of blood T cell repertoires in COVID-19. Data came from immunoSEQ multiplex PCR; TCRdb stores just in-frame clones and leaves some out. The sample includes a few hundred thousand clones, approximately 89% seen only once; the top ten take roughly 8.9%. Sequenced material: PBMCs or T cells enriched from blood (not recorded which). These receptors came from a woman in her 40s who had recovered from COVID-19.

The rearrangement joins TRBV7-8 to TRBJ2-7, with TRBD2 matching over 11 bases. Germline values: CDR1 SGHVS, CDR2 FQNEAQ. This CDR3 spans 15 amino acids. After removal of 4 bases from V and 4 bases from J, the junction contained 6 bases not matched to a gene. Here the CDR3 reads CASSSRTSGYYEQYF. CDR3 coding DNA: TGTGCCAGCAGCTCACGGACTAGCGGGTATTACGAGCAGTACTTC. The full variable domain, rest sourced from reference TRBV7-8 and TRBJ2-7, is GAGVSQSPRYKVAKRGQDVALRCDPISGHVSLFWYQQALGQGPEFLTYFQNEAQLDKSGLPSDRFFAERPEGSVSTLKIQRTQQEDSAVYLCASSSRTSGYYEQYFGPGTRLTVT.

This sequence joins TRBV28 and TRBJ2-1, with 9 nucleotides matching TRBD1. V shed 6 bases and J 2 bases; nucleotides not matched to a gene: 8. CDR1 MDHEN and CDR2 SYDVKM come from the germline V gene. CDR3 size: 16 residues. The CDR3 reads CASRLTTGGTYNEQFF. CDR3 in DNA: TGTGCCAGCAGACTCACGACAGGGGGGACCTACAATGAGCAGTTCTTC.

V is TRBV19 and J is TRBJ2-7; 9 positions match TRBD2. The CDR3 sequence is 14 residues long. Germline-derived CDR1 and CDR2 are LNHDA and SQIVND (reference sequence). J lost 5 bases, V lost 5 bases, and 7 bases had no gene match. The CDR3 sequence is CASSRKREVHEQYF. In DNA form, the CDR3 reads TGTGCCAGTAGTCGAAAGCGGGAGGTACACGAGCAGTACTTC. Variable domain in full (rest from reference TRBV19 and TRBJ2-7): DGGITQSPKYLFRKEGQNVTLSCEQNLNHDAMYWYRQDPGQGLRLIYYSQIVNDFQKGDIAEGYSVSREKKESFPLTVTSAQKNPTAFYLCASSRKREVHEQYFGPGTRLTVT.

This sequence joins TRBV29-1 and TRBJ2-1; the D gene is possibly TRBD1 (6 bases). Looked up from germline, CDR1 is SQVTM and CDR2 is ANQGSEA. The V and J ends lost 5 bases and 1 base respectively, with 15 bases between them. The CDR3 spans 15 residues. Here the CDR3 reads CSVTTGSTSYNEQFF. In nucleotides, the CDR3 is TGCAGCGTTACGACAGGTTCTACTTCCTACAATGAGCAGTTCTTC.

This clone has more than one count but fewer than ten. The V gene is TRBV7-3, the J gene TRBJ1-2; D might be TRBD1 (5 bases). Trimming pared 5 bases from V and 5 bases from J, leaving 15 bases between. Germline V CDR1 and CDR2: SGHTA, FQGTGA. CDR3 length: 14 amino acids. In DNA, the CDR3 is TGTGCCAGCAGCCCCCAACCGGGGGGTTATGGCTACACCTTC. Translation: CASSPQPGGYGYTF.

The chain has TRBV4-1 and TRBJ1-6; D is unresolved. The CDR3 extends over 17 amino acids. Germline V gene sequence: CDR1 MGHRA, CDR2 YSYEKL. Deletions cut 1 base from V and 2 bases from J, with 12 bases between. The CDR3 DNA is TGCGCCAGCAGCCAAGGAGGCCGGAGGGCCTATAATTCACCCCTCCACTTT. Translated: CASSQGGRRAYNSPLHF.

The chain recombines TRBV19 with TRBJ2-7; 7 bases agree with TRBD2. V gave up 3 bases and J gave up 7 bases; unmatched junction bases: 12. The CDR3 runs 15 residues. Per germline, CDR1 LNHDA and CDR2 SQIVND (reference sequence). Here the CDR3 reads CASSIGTGGRWEQYF. The CDR3 DNA is TGTGCCAGTAGTATTGGGACGGGAGGCCGATGGGAGCAGTACTTC.

The CDR3, as DNA: TGTGCCAGCACTTTGACTAGTGTGGAGACCCAGTACTTC. Amino acids: CASTLTSVETQYF. This chain links TRBV12-3 or TRBV12-4 with TRBJ2-5; possibly TRBD2 for D (6 bases). With 7 bases removed from V and 5 bases from J, the gap between germline ends came to 14 bases. The CDR3 has 13 residues.

The chain is built from TRBV7-3 and TRBJ2-1; TRBD2 agrees at 7 bases. Germline V gene sequence: CDR1 SGHTA, CDR2 FQGTGA. V trimming: 5 bases; J trimming: 6 bases; junction bases outside the gene matches: 4. The CDR3 is 13 amino acids. The CDR3 here is CASSLGTTNEQFF. In DNA form, the CDR3 reads TGTGCCAGCAGCCTAGGGACTACCAATGAGCAGTTCTTC.

The gene calls are TRBV19 and TRBJ1-1, with a possible D match to TRBD1 (6 bases). The CDR3 contains 14 residues. Deletions cut 5 bases from V and 5 bases from J, with 15 bases between. Germline V CDR1 and CDR2: LNHDA, SQIVND (reference sequence). CDR3 sequence reads: CASSPDRTRTEAFF. CDR3 DNA: TGTGCCAGTAGTCCAGACAGGACGCGGACTGAAGCTTTCTTT.

V gene TRBV24-1 combines with J gene TRBJ1-5, with D possibly being TRBD1 (6 bases). Germline assignment: CDR1 KGHDR and CDR2 SFDVKD. The CDR3 spans 17 residues. Trimming pared 3 bases from V and 0 bases from J, leaving 14 bases between. The CDR3 DNA reads as TGTGCCACCAGTGATCCCCGGGACATTAATAGCAATCAGCCCCAGCATTTT. This sequence encodes CATSDPRDINSNQPQHF.

The V gene is TRBV4-1, the J gene TRBJ2-6; maybe TRBD2 (6 bases). V was shortened by 5 bases and J by 1 base, with 15 bases between the two germline ends. The CDR3 spans 17 residues. The germline V gene has CDR1 MGHRA and CDR2 YSYEKL. The DNA for the CDR3 is TGCGCCAGCAGCTGGCGGGACTCCCCATCTGGGGCCAACGTCCTGACTTTC. Translated, it gives CASSWRDSPSGANVLTF.

The genes are TRBV11-3 and TRBJ2-7, with D uncertain. The CDR3 loop spans 14 amino acids. Germline CDR1 is SGHNT and CDR2 is YENEEA. V shed 5 bases and J shed 0 bases, with 11 bases lying between them. CDR3 region: CASSPRSSSYEQYF. The CDR3 coding sequence is TGTGCCAGCAGCCCTAGATCGAGCTCCTACGAGCAGTACTTC.

The chain carries TRBV5-4 and TRBJ1-1; 7 bases agree with TRBD1. Germline V lookup: CDR1 SGHNT, CDR2 YYREEE (reference sequence). After removal of 2 bases from V and 4 bases from J, the junction contained 5 bases not matched to a gene. The length of the CDR3 is 14 residues. The CDR3 loop is CASSFRGGFTEAFF. In nucleotides, the CDR3 is TGTGCCAGCAGCTTTCGAGGGGGCTTCACTGAAGCTTTCTTT.

The chain carries TRBV2 and TRBJ1-5, with D maybe TRBD1 (5 bases). Trimming left V 4 bases short and J 4 bases short, with 11 bases between. Germline CDR1 and CDR2: SNHLY and FYNNEI. This CDR3 region has 14 residues. CDR3 protein: CASSAFGGNQPQHF. The CDR3 nucleotides are TGTGCCAGCAGTGCGTTTGGGGGGAATCAGCCCCAGCATTTT.

This clone is a singleton in its sample. Here the CDR3 reads CASSPTWNPLDSPLHF. The CDR3 DNA reads TGTGCCAGCTCACCGACTTGGAATCCCCTGGATTCACCCCTCCACTTT. The chain couples TRBV18 to TRBJ1-6; D gene unclear. The CDR3 covers 16 residues. CDR1 is KGHSH, CDR2 LQKENI, per germline. The ends were cut back, 3 bases at V and 8 bases at J, with 17 bases in the middle.

CDR3 residues: CASSVPAGGLGEQYF. CDR3 bases: TGCGCCAGCAGCGTCCCTGCGGGAGGTTTGGGGGAGCAGTACTTC. The rearrangement uses TRBV5-1 and TRBJ2-7; TRBD2 agrees at 8 bases. The J segment lost 7 bases and the V segment lost 4 bases, leaving 13 bases of the junction unmatched. Germline V gene lookup returns CDR1 SGHRS and CDR2 YFSETQ. The CDR3 sequence is 15 residues long.

A note on this clone: The same CDR3 is also encoded by other DNA sequences in this sample. The rearrangement joins TRBV9 to TRBJ2-3; 14 bases align to TRBD2. J lost 6 bases, V lost 3 bases, and 3 bases had no gene match. The CDR3 runs 15 residues. Germline assignment: CDR1 SGDLS and CDR2 YYNGEE. In DNA, the CDR3 is TGTGCCAGCAGCGGGGGACTAGCGGGGGTTGATACGCAGTATTTT. Residues: CASSGGLAGVDTQYF.

The chain is built from TRBV4-2 and TRBJ2-1; D possibly corresponds to TRBD2 (5 bases). The V and J ends lost 2 bases and 6 bases respectively, with 8 bases between them. The CDR3 has 13 residues. Germline lookup yields CDR1 LGHNA and CDR2 YNFKEQ. The CDR3 coding sequence is TGTGCCAGCAGCCAAAGAGGGCTCAATGAGCAGTTCTTC. Its translation: CASSQRGLNEQFF.

This clone showed up just once. The chain couples TRBV11-3 to TRBJ2-7; tentatively, D is TRBD2 (6 bases). Trimming removed 6 bases from V and 2 bases from J, with 11 bases in between. The CDR3 loop spans 13 amino acids. Germline V CDR1 and CDR2: SGHNT, YENEEA. The CDR3, as DNA: TGTGCCAGCAGTTCCGGACTACCCTACGAGCAGTACTTC. It is translated as CASSSGLPYEQYF.

The chain is built from TRBV5-6 and TRBJ2-7; D call uncertain. CDR1 is SGHDT, CDR2 YYEEEE, per germline. The CDR3 runs 13 residues. V lost 0 bases and J lost 3, with 7 bases in between. The CDR3 region is CASSLVEVYEQYF. The CDR3 DNA reads TGTGCCAGCAGCTTGGTCGAGGTCTACGAGCAGTACTTC.

V and J are TRBV7-2 and TRBJ1-4, with D possibly being TRBD1 (5 bases). The V gene's germline CDR1 is SGHTA and CDR2 FQGNSA. The CDR3 is made up of 14 amino acids. V lost 1 base and J lost 8, with 11 bases in between. The CDR3 DNA sequence: TGTGCCAGCAGCTTAGAGGGGATTGGAGAAAAACTGTTTTTT. It translates to CASSLEGIGEKLFF. The entire variable domain, with the rest obtained from reference TRBV7-2 and TRBJ1-4, is as follows: GAGVSQSPSNKVTEKGKDVELRCDPISGHTALYWYRQSLGQGLEFLIYFQGNSAPDKSGLPSDRFSAERTGGSVSTLTIQRTQQEDSAVYLCASSLEGIGEKLFFGSGTQLSVL.

The chain has TRBV7-6 and TRBJ2-5, with D possibly being TRBD2 (5 bases). The germline V and J ends were trimmed by 3 bases and 4 bases, with 9 bases remaining between them. Germline V gives CDR1 SGHVS, CDR2 FNYEAQ. The CDR3 consists of 13 residues. CDR3 sequence reads: CASSFREGETQYF. CDR3 sequence (DNA): TGTGCCAGCAGCTTTCGGGAAGGAGAGACCCAGTACTTC.

The chain recombines TRBV3-1 (or the pseudogene TRBV3-2) with TRBJ2-3; TRBD2 agrees at 14 bases. The CDR3 has 21 residues. CDR1 LGHDT and CDR2 YNNKEL come from the germline V gene (reference sequence). J was trimmed by 1 base and V by 0 bases; bases with no gene match: 12. The CDR3 reads CASSQDRSGTSGRLGTDTQYF. The CDR3 nucleotides read TGTGCCAGCAGCCAAGATCGGAGCGGGACTAGCGGGAGATTGGGCACAGATACGCAGTATTTT.

This chain uses TRBV18 with TRBJ1-2; D might be TRBD1 (6 bases). V was trimmed by 5 bases and J by 4 bases, leaving 14 bases between them. Germline V gene lookup returns CDR1 KGHSH and CDR2 LQKENI. CDR3 size: 14 residues. CDR3 residues: CASSNLTGTYGYTF. CDR3 in DNA: TGTGCCAGCTCAAATCTCACAGGGACCTATGGCTACACCTTC.

The chain uses TRBV24-1 and TRBJ2-3, with no clear D. The CDR3 is made up of 13 amino acids. Looked up from germline, CDR1 is KGHDR and CDR2 is SFDVKD. Trimming pared 4 bases from V and 4 bases from J, leaving 8 bases between. Here the CDR3 DNA reads TGTGCCACCAGTGAACCCGGTGCAGATACGCAGTATTTT. It translates to CATSEPGADTQYF.

The V gene is TRBV7-3, the J gene TRBJ2-1, with 10 bases that match TRBD2. CDR1 is SGHTA and CDR2 is FQGTGA in the germline V gene. The CDR3 has 16 residues. V shed 5 bases, J shed 2 bases, and the junction held 6 bases outside the gene matches. CDR3 sequence: CASSPPLAGAYNEQFF. The CDR3 DNA sequence: TGTGCCAGCAGCCCCCCCCTAGCGGGAGCCTACAATGAGCAGTTCTTC.